The clone carrying this T cell receptor (beta chain) was seen once. These data come from a study of CD8+ T cells in alopecia areata. The overall study: Tofacitinib administration persisted for 6 to 18 months, succeeded by 6 months off drug.

The CDR3 is 15 amino acids. Germline V gives CDR1 SGHTA, CDR2 FQGNSA. Trimming left V 5 bases short and J 5 bases short, with 17 bases between. RNA extraction and reverse transcription yielded cDNA as sequencing template. TCRdb's copy holds only in-frame clones and misses some; the assay was immunoSEQ multiplex PCR. Of almost 250,000 clones in the sample, about 68% are singletons; the top ten hold more than 0.95%. The starting material was CD4+ T cells sorted from blood, obtained at week 0. The TCR was taken from a human donor with alopecia areata. This chain joins TRBV7-2 and TRBJ2-3, with D maybe TRBD1 (5 bases). CDR3 sequence reads: CASSLLGQGLDTQYF. CDR3 sequence (DNA): TGTGCCAGCAGCCTCCTGGGGCAGGGTCTAGATACGCAGTATTTT.